These 8 T cell receptor beta chains came from one sample sequenced in a study of T-cell reconstitution after alpha-beta-depleted transplantation in children. As it was prepared, the TCRbeta library received unique molecular identifiers. Using its own MiXCR run on the PCR reads, TCRdb lists one record per CDR3 protein. This table holds about 230,000 distinct CDR3 sequences, about 12% found once. Sequencing used PBMCs from the stem cell graft donor, obtained from the stem cell graft. The source is a human donor who donated a stem cell graft to a child with acute lymphoblastic leukemia.

In this sample, this clonotype turned up a few times. J is TRBJ2-7 and V is TRBV18; 7 bases fit TRBD1. Trimming at V came to 0 bases and at J to 5 bases, leaving 10 bases not matched to a gene. CDR3 length equals 16 residues. CDR1 is KGHSH and CDR2 is LQKENI in the germline V gene. CDR3 DNA: TGTGCCAGCTCACCACCTGACAGGGTGACTGTCCACGAGCAGTACTTC. Encoded protein: CASSPPDRVTVHEQYF.

This clonotype has a count of ten or more. This chain links TRBV28 with TRBJ1-4, with D maybe TRBD1 (6 bases). V was cut by 2 bases and J by 3 bases, with 10 bases left in between. The V gene's germline CDR1 is MDHEN and CDR2 SYDVKM. The CDR3 consists of 15 residues. CDR3 nucleotide sequence: TGTGCCAGCAGTTTAGGGGGGGCGCCTAATGAAAAACTGTTTTTT. Translating it yields CASSLGGAPNEKLFF.

This clonotype was seen repeatedly, ten times or more. The rearrangement links TRBV6-1 to TRBJ1-2; tentative D call: TRBD1 (6 bases). V lost 3 bases and J 4 bases, leaving 15 bases between the germline ends. Germline CDR1 is MNHNS and CDR2 is SASEGT. The CDR3 has 15 residues. In DNA form, the CDR3 reads TGTGCCAGCAGTGAGCCCCGGGACAAGCCCTATGGCTACACCTTC. It translates to CASSEPRDKPYGYTF.

This clonotype was observed many times. The chain combines TRBV6-5 with TRBJ2-7; no reliable D call. There are 12 residues in the CDR3. Trimming pared 4 bases from V and 2 bases from J, leaving 6 bases between. The germline CDR1 and CDR2 sequences are MNHEY and SVGAGI. The CDR3 here is CASSSRPYEQYF. The CDR3 DNA sequence: TGTGCCAGCAGTTCCCGCCCCTACGAGCAGTACTTC.

This clonotype has ten or more counts. The chain is built from TRBV29-1 and TRBJ1-2, with D tentatively TRBD1 (6 bases). The CDR3 totals 12 residues. Trimming took 4 bases from V and 4 from J, leaving 10 bases between them. In germline, CDR1 is SQVTM, CDR2 ANQGSEA. The CDR3 region is CSVVGGSYGYTF. CDR3 coding DNA: TGCAGCGTTGTCGGGGGCAGCTATGGCTACACCTTC.

This clonotype occurred many times. The chain recombines TRBV3-1 with TRBJ1-5; maybe TRBD1 (6 bases). The ends were cut back, 1 base at V and 2 bases at J, with 15 bases in the middle. The CDR3 sequence is 17 residues long. The germline CDR1 and CDR2 sequences are LGHDT and YNNKEL (reference sequence). CDR3 nucleotide sequence: TGTGCCAGCAGCCAAGGGGGGGGGCGTGAGGGCAATCAGCCCCAGCATTTT. Its protein product is CASSQGGGREGNQPQHF.

This clonotype appeared a few times. The rearrangement joins TRBV9 to TRBJ2-3; TRBD1 is a possible D gene (6 bases). The CDR3 is made up of 14 amino acids. Trimming pared 4 bases from V and 5 bases from J, leaving 14 bases between. CDR1 is SGDLS, CDR2 YYNGEE, per germline. The CDR3 loop is CASSPGTPRDTQYF. In nucleotides, the CDR3 is TGTGCCAGCAGCCCTGGGACACCCCGAGATACGCAGTATTTT.

This clonotype was observed many times. The J gene is TRBJ2-5, the V gene TRBV20-1, with no clear D. Trimming took off 3 bases at V and 5 bases at J, with 13 bases between the two ends. This CDR3 region has 13 residues. CDR1 is DFQATT and CDR2 is SNEGSKA in the germline V gene (reference sequence). The CDR3 DNA reads TGCAGTGCTAGTGTGGACGCTTGGGAGACCCAGTACTTC. It translates to CSASVDAWETQYF.